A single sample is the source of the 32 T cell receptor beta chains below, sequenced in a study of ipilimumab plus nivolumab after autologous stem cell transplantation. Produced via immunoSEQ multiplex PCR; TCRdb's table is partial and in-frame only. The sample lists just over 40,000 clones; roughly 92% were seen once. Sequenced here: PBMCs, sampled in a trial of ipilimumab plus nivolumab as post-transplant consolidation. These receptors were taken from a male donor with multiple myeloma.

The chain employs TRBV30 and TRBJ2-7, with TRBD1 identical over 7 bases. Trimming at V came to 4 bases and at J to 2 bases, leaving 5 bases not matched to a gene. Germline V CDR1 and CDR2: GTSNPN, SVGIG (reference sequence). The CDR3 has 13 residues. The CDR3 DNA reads TGTGCCTGGAAGGGGCAGGGGGCCTACGAGCAGTACTTC. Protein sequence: CAWKGQGAYEQYF.

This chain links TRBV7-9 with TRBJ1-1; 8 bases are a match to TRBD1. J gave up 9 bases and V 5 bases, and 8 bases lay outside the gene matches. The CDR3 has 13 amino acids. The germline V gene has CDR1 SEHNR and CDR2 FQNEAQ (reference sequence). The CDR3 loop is CASSQQGTGKAFF. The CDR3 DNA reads TGTGCCAGCAGCCAGCAGGGGACAGGAAAAGCTTTCTTT.

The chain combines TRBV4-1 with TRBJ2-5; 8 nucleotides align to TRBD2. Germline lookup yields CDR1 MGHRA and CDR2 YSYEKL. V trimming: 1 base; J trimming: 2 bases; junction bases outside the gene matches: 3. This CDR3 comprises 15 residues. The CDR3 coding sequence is TGCGCCAGCAGCCAAGCGGGGGGGGTTCAAGAGACCCAGTACTTC. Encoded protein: CASSQAGGVQETQYF.

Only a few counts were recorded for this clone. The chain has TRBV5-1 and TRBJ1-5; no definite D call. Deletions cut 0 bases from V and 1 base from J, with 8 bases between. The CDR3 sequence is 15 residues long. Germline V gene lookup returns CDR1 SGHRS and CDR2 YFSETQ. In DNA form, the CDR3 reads TGCGCCAGCAGCTTGGTTGGGTTGAGCAATCAGCCCCAGCATTTT. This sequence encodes CASSLVGLSNQPQHF.

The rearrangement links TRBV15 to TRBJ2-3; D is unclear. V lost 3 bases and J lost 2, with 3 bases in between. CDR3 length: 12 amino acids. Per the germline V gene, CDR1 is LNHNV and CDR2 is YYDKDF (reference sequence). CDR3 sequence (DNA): TGTGCCACCAGCAGCCACACAGATACGCAGTATTTT. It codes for CATSSHTDTQYF.

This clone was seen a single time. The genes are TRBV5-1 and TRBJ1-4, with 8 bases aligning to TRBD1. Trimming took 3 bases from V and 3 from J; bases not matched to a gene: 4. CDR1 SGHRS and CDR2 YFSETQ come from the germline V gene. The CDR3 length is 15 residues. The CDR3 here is CASSWTGFPNEKLFF. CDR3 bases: TGCGCCAGCAGCTGGACAGGGTTCCCTAATGAAAAACTGTTTTTT.

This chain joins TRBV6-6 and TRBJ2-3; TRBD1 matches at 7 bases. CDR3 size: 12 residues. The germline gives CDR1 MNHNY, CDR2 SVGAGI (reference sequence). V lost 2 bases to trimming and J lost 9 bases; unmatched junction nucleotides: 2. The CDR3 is CASSYDRATQYF. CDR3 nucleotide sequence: TGTGCCAGCAGTTACGACAGGGCGACGCAGTATTTT.

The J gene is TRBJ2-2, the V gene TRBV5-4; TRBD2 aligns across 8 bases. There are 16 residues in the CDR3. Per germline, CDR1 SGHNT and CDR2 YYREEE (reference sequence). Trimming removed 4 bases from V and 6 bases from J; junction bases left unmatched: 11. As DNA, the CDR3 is TGTGCCAGCAGCAGAGCCTCGGGACTAGACTCCGGGGAGCTGTTTTTT. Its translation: CASSRASGLDSGELFF.

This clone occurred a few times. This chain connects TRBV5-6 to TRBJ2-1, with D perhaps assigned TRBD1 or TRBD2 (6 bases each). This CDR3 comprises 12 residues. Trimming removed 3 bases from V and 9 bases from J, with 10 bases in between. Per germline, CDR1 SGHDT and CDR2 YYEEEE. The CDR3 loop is CASSWGRGEQFF. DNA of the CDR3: TGTGCCAGCAGCTGGGGGCGGGGTGAGCAGTTCTTC.

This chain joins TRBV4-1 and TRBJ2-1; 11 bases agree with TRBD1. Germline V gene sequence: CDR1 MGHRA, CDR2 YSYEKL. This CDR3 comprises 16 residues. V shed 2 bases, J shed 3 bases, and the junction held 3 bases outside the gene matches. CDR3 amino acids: CASSQTGTGGYNEQFF. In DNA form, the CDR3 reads TGCGCCAGCAGCCAAACCGGGACAGGGGGCTACAATGAGCAGTTCTTC.

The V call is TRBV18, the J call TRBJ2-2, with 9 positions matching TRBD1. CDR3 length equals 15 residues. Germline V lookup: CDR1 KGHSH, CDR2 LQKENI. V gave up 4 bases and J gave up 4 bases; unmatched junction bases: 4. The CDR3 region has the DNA TGTGCCAGCTCACGAGGGACAGGGTCCACCGGGGAGCTGTTTTTT. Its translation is CASSRGTGSTGELFF. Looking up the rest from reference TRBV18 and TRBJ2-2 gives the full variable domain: NAGVMQNPRHLVRRRGQEARLRCSPMKGHSHVYWYRQLPEEGLKFMVYLQKENIIDESGMPKERFSAEFPKEGPSILRIQQVVRGDSAAYFCASSRGTGSTGELFFGEGSRLTVL.

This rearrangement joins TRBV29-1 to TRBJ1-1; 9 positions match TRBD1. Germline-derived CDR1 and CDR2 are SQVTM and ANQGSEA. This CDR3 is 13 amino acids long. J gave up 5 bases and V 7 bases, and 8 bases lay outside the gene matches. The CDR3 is CSARQGGKTEAFF. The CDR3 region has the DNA TGCAGCGCCCGACAGGGGGGGAAGACTGAAGCTTTCTTT.

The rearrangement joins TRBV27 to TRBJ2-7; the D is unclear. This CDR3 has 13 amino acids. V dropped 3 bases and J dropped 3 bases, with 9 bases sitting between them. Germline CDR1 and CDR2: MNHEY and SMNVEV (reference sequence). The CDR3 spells CASSLGRVYEQYF. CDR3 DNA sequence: TGTGCCAGCAGTTTGGGTAGGGTCTACGAGCAGTACTTC.

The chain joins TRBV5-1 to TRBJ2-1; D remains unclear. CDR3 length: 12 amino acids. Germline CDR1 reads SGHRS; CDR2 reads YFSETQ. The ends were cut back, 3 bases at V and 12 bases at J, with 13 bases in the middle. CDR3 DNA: TGCGCCAGCAGCTACGACGGATCAGCGCAGTTCTTC. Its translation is CASSYDGSAQFF.

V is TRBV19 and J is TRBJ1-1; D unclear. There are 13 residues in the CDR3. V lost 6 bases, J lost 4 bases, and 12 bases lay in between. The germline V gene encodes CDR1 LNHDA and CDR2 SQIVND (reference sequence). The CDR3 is CASSNIEGTEAFF. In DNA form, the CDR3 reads TGTGCCAGTAGCAACATTGAAGGCACTGAAGCTTTCTTT.

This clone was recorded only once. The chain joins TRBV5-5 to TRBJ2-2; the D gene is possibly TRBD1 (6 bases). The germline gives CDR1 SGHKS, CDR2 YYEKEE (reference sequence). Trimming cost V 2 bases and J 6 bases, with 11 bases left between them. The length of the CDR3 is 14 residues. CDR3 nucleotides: TGTGCCAGCAGCTTCCCAGGGGTGGCCGGGGAGCTGTTTTTT. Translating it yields CASSFPGVAGELFF. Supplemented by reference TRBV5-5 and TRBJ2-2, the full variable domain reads DAGVTQSPTHLIKTRGQQVTLRCSPISGHKSVSWYQQVLGQGPQFIFQYYEKEERGRGNFPDRFSARQFPNYSSELNVNALLLGDSALYLCASSFPGVAGELFFGEGSRLTVL.

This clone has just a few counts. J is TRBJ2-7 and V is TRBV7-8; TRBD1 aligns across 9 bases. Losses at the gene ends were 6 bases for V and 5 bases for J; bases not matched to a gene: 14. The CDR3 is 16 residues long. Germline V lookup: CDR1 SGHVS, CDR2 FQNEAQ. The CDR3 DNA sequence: TGTGCCAGCAGTCCAGTACCGGGACAGGGTATCCACGAGCAGTACTTC. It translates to CASSPVPGQGIHEQYF.

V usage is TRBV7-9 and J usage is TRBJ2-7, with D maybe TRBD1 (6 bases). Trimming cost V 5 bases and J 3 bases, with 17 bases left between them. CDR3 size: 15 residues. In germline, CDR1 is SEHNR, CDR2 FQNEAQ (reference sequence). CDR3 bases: TGTGCCAGCAGCCCAACCGGGACAACCCTCTACGAGCAGTACTTC. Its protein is CASSPTGTTLYEQYF. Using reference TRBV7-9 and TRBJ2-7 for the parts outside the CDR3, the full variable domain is DTGVSQNPRHKITKRGQNVTFRCDPISEHNRLYWYRQTLGQGPEFLTYFQNEAQLEKSRLLSDRFSAERPKGSFSTLEIQRTEQGDSAMYLCASSPTGTTLYEQYFGPGTRLTVT.

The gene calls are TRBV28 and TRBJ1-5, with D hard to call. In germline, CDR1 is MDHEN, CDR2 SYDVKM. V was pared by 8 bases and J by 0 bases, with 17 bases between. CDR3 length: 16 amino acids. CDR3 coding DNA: TGTGCCAGCCCCACAGACTTCCTATATAGCAATCAGCCCCAGCATTTT. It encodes CASPTDFLYSNQPQHF.

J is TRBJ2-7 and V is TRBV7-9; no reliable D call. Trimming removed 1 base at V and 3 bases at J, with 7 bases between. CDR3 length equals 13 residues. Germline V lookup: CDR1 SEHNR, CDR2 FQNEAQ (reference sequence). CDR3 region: CASSLGLLYEQYF. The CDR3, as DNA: TGTGCCAGCAGCTTAGGACTCCTCTACGAGCAGTACTTC.

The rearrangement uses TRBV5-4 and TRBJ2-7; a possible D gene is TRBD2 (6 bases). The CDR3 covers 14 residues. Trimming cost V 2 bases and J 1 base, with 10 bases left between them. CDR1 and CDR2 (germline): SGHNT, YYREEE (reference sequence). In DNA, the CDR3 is TGTGCCAGCAGCTTAGGTGGGGGGTCCTACGAGCAGTACTTC. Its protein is CASSLGGGSYEQYF.

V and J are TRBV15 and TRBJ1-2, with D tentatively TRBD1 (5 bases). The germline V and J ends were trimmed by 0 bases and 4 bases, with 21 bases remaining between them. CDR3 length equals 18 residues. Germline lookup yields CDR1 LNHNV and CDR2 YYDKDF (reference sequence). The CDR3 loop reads CATSRDRWGRGPGYGYTF. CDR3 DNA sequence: TGTGCCACCAGCAGAGACCGATGGGGGAGAGGCCCCGGCTATGGCTACACCTTC.

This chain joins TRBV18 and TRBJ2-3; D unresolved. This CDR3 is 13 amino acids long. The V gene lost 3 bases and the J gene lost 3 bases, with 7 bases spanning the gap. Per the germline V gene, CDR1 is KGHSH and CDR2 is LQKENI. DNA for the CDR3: TGTGCCAGCTCACCCTCAGGTACAGATACGCAGTATTTT. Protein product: CASSPSGTDTQYF.

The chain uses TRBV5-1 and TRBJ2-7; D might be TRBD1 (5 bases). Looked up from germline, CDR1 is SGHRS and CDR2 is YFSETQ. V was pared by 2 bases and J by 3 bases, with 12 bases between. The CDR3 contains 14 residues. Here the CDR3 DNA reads TGCGCCAGCAGCTTTAGGGGCCCCTTCTACGAGCAGTACTTC. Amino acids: CASSFRGPFYEQYF.

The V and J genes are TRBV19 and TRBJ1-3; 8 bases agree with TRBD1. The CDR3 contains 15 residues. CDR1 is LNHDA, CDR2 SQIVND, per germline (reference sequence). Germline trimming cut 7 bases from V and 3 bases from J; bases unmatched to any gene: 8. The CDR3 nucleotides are TGTGCCAGTACCTCCCGGGACAGGTTTGGAAACACCATATATTTT. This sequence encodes CASTSRDRFGNTIYF.

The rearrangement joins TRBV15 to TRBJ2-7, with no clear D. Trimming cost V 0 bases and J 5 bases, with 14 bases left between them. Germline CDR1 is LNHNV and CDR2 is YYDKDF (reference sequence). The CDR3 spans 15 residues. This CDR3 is CATSREVGLRHEQYF. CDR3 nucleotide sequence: TGTGCCACCAGCAGAGAGGTCGGCCTAAGGCACGAGCAGTACTTC.

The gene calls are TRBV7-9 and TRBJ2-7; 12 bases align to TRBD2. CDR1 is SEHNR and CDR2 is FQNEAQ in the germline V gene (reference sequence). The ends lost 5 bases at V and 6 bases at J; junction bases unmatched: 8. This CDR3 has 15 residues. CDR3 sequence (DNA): TGTGCCAGCAGCCCCCGACTAGCGGGAGCGGGCGAGCAGTACTTC. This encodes CASSPRLAGAGEQYF.

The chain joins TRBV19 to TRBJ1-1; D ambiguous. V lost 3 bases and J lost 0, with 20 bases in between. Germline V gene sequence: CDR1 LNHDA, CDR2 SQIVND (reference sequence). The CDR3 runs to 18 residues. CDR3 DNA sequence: TGTGCCAGTAGTATTTTGGGGAGTGGGCTGGGCGTGAACACTGAAGCTTTCTTT. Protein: CASSILGSGLGVNTEAFF.

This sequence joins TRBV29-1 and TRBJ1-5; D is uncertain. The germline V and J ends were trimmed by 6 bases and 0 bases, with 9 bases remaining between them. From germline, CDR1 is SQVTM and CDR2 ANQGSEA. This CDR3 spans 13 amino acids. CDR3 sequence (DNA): TGCAGCGTCGTAGAGAATAGCAATCAGCCCCAGCATTTT. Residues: CSVVENSNQPQHF. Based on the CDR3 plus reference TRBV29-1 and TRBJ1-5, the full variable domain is SAVISQKPSRDICQRGTSLTIQCQVDSQVTMMFWYRQQPGQSLTLIATANQGSEATYESGFVIDKFPISRPNLTFSTLTVSNMSPEDSSIYLCSVVENSNQPQHFGDGTRLSIL.

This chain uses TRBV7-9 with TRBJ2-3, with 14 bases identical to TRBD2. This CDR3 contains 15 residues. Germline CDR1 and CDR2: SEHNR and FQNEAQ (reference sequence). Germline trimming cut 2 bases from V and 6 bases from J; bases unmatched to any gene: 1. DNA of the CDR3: TGTGCCAGCAGCTTAAGACTAGCGGGGGGGGATACGCAGTATTTT. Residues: CASSLRLAGGDTQYF. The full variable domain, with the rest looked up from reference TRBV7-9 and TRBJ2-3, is DTGVSQNPRHKITKRGQNVTFRCDPISEHNRLYWYRQTLGQGPEFLTYFQNEAQLEKSRLLSDRFSAERPKGSFSTLEIQRTEQGDSAMYLCASSLRLAGGDTQYFGPGTRLTVL.

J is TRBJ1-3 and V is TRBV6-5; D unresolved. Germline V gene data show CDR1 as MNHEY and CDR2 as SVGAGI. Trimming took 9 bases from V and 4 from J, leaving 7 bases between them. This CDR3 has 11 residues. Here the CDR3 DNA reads TGTGCCAGTTCCGGGGGAAACACCATATATTTT. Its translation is CASSGGNTIYF.

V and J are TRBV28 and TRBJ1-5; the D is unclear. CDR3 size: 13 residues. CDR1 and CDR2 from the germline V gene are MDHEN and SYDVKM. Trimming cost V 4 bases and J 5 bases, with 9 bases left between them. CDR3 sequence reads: CASSSNSYQPQHF. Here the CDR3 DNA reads TGTGCCAGCAGTTCAAACAGCTATCAGCCCCAGCATTTT.